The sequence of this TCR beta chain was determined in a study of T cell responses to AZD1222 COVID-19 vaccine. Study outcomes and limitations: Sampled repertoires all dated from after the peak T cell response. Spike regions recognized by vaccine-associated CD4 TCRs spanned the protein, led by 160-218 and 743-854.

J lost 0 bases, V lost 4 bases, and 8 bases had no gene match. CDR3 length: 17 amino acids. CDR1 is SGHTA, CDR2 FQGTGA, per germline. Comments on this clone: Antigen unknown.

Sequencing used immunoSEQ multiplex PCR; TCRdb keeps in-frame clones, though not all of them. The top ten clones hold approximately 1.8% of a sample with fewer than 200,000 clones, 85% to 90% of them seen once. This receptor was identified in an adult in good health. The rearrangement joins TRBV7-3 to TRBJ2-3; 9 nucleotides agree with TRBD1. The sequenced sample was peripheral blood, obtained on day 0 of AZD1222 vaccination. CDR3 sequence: CASSSRDRVGSTDTQYF. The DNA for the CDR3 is TGTGCCAGCAGCTCCCGGGACAGGGTTGGGAGCACAGATACGCAGTATTTT.